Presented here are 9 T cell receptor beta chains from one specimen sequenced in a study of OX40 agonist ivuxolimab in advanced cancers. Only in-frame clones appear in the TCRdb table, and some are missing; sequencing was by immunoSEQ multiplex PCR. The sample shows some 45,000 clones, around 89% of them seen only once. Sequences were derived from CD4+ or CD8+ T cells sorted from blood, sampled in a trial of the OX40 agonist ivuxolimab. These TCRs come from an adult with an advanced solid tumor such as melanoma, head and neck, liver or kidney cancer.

The CDR3 bases are TGTGCCAGCAGCTTTGGGGGCTCCTACGAGCAGTACTTC. Translating it yields CASSFGGSYEQYF. The V gene is TRBV5-4, the J gene TRBJ2-7; D possibly matches TRBD1 or TRBD2 (5 bases each). The length of the CDR3 is 13 residues. Germline CDR1 reads SGHNT; CDR2 reads YYREEE (reference sequence). Trimming took off 2 bases at V and 0 bases at J, with 6 bases between the two ends. The full variable domain, in which reference TRBV5-4 and TRBJ2-7 provide the parts outside the CDR3, is ETGVTQSPTHLIKTRGQQVTLRCSSQSGHNTVSWYQQALGQGPQFIFQYYREEENGRGNFPPRFSGLQFPNYSSELNVNALELDDSALYLCASSFGGSYEQYFGPGTRLTVT.

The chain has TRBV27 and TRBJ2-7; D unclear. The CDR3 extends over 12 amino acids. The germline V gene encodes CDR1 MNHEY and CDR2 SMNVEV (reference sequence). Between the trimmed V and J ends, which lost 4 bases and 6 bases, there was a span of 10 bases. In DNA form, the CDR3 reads TGTGCCAGCAGTTCTGTCGGCCCCGAGCAGTACTTC. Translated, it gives CASSSVGPEQYF.

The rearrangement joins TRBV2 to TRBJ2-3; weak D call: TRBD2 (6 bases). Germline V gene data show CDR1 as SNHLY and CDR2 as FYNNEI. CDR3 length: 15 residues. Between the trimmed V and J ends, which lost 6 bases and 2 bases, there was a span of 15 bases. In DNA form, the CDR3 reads TGTGCCAGCAGAGACCGGGACTGGCACACAGATACGCAGTATTTT. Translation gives CASRDRDWHTDTQYF.

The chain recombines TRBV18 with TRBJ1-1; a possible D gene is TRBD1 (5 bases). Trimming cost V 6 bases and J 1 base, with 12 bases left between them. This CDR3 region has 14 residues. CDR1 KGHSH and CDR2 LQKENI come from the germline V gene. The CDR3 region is CASSPRGSNTEAFF. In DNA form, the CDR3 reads TGTGCCAGCTCCCCCCGGGGGTCGAACACTGAAGCTTTCTTT. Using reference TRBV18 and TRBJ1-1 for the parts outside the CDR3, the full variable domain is NAGVMQNPRHLVRRRGQEARLRCSPMKGHSHVYWYRQLPEEGLKFMVYLQKENIIDESGMPKERFSAEFPKEGPSILRIQQVVRGDSAAYFCASSPRGSNTEAFFGQGTRLTVV.

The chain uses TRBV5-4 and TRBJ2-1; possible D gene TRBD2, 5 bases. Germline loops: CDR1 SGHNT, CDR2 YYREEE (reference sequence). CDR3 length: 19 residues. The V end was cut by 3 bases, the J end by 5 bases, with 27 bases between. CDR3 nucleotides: TGTGCCAGCAGCTCCCCCCCGGACTTAGTGTCCATGTACCACAATGAGCAGTTCTTC. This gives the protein CASSSPPDLVSMYHNEQFF.

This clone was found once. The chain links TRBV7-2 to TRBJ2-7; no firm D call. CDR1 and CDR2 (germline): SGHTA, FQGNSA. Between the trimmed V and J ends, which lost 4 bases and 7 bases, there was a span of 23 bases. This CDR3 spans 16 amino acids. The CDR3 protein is CASSSPWSTPTLEQYF. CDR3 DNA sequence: TGTGCCAGCAGCTCTCCCTGGAGTACCCCTACCTTGGAGCAGTACTTC.

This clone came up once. The CDR3 DNA follows: TGTGCCAGCAGCTTAGAAGCGGGACAGGGGTCCAATGAGCAGTTCTTC. It codes for CASSLEAGQGSNEQFF. This chain links TRBV7-6 with TRBJ2-1; TRBD1 matches 10 bases. J lost 6 bases, V lost 1 base, and 6 bases had no gene match. The CDR3 spans 16 residues. Germline loops: CDR1 SGHVS, CDR2 FNYEAQ.

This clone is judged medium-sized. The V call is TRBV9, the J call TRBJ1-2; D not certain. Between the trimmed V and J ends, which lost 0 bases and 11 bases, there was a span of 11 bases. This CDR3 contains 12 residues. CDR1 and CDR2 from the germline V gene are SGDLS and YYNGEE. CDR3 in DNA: TGTGCCAGCAGCGTAGGGGGATTGGGATACACCTTC. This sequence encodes CASSVGGLGYTF.

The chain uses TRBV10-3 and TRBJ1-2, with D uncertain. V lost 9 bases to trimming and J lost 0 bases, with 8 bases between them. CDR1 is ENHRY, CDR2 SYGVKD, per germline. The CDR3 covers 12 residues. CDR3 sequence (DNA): TGTGCCATTTCAGCAGCTAACTATGGCTACACCTTC. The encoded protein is CAISAANYGYTF.